Shown below are 3 T cell receptor beta chains from a single sample sequenced in a study of cytomegalovirus exposure and HLA in healthy donors. The PCR ran on 60 Vbeta and 13 Jbeta primers. Sequenced by immunoSEQ multiplex PCR; TCRdb stores in-frame clones only, minus some. The sample carries around 150,000 clones, approximately 80% recorded once. The sample comprised PBMCs. These receptors were collected from a man aged 18 to 35 in good health and CMV-seropositive.

The genes are TRBV9 and TRBJ2-7; D not resolved. CDR3 length equals 13 residues. The germline V and J ends were trimmed by 1 base and 6 bases, with 11 bases remaining between them. Germline V gene sequence: CDR1 SGDLS, CDR2 YYNGEE. The CDR3 protein is CASSVWWQSEQYF. DNA for the CDR3: TGTGCCAGCAGCGTATGGTGGCAGTCCGAGCAGTACTTC. The whole variable domain, filled in from reference TRBV9 and TRBJ2-7, reads DSGVTQTPKHLITATGQRVTLRCSPRSGDLSVYWYQQSLDQGLQFLIQYYNGEERAKGNILERFSAQQFPDLHSELNLSSLELGDSALYFCASSVWWQSEQYFGPGTRLTVT.

This chain joins TRBV30 and TRBJ1-1, with D perhaps TRBD1 (6 bases). Germline V gene data show CDR1 as GTSNPN and CDR2 as SVGIG (reference sequence). V was trimmed by 4 bases and J by 4 bases, leaving 10 bases between them. This CDR3 has 12 amino acids. DNA for the CDR3: TGTGCCTGGATTAGAGGGGGCACTGAAGCTTTCTTT. It yields the protein CAWIRGGTEAFF. Supplemented by reference TRBV30 and TRBJ1-1, the full variable domain reads SQTIHQWPATLVQPVGSPLSLECTVEGTSNPNLYWYRQAAGRGLQLLFYSVGIGQISSEVPQNLSASRPQDRQFILSSKKLLLSDSGFYLCAWIRGGTEAFFGQGTRLTVV.

This chain uses TRBV5-1 with TRBJ2-7, with 11 bases lining up with TRBD1. CDR1 and CDR2 (germline): SGHRS, YFSETQ. The CDR3 consists of 15 residues. With V trimmed by 7 bases and J by 6 bases, 12 bases remained unmatched. The CDR3, as DNA: TGCGCCAGCCGCCAGATGGGGACAGGGGGATTCGAGCAGTACTTC. This encodes CASRQMGTGGFEQYF. The complete variable domain, with remaining parts taken from reference TRBV5-1 and TRBJ2-7, reads KAGVTQTPRYLIKTRGQQVTLSCSPISGHRSVSWYQQTPGQGLQFLFEYFSETQRNKGNFPGRFSGRQFSNSRSEMNVSTLELGDSALYLCASRQMGTGGFEQYFGPGTRLTVT.